The 27 T cell receptor beta chains below were found in one sample sequenced in a study of blood T cell repertoires in COVID-19. TCRdb's copy holds only in-frame clones and misses some; the assay was immunoSEQ multiplex PCR. The sample has 200,000 to 250,000 clones; about 89% are singletons. Specimen: peripheral blood. These receptors came from a woman in her thirties or forties with acute or convalescent COVID-19.

The chain links TRBV29-1 to TRBJ1-4; weak D call: TRBD1 (6 bases). The V and J ends lost 5 bases and 6 bases respectively, with 16 bases between them. The CDR3 is 14 amino acids. Germline V lookup: CDR1 SQVTM, CDR2 ANQGSEA. Written as DNA, the CDR3 is TGCAGCGTTTACCACAGGGCCTGGGATGAAAAACTGTTTTTT. Translated: CSVYHRAWDEKLFF.

The V and J genes are TRBV5-5 and TRBJ2-5, with a tentative D call TRBD2 (5 bases). The germline V gene encodes CDR1 SGHKS and CDR2 YYEKEE (reference sequence). The CDR3 has 14 residues. V was trimmed by 6 bases and J by 12 bases, leaving 24 bases between them. CDR3 nucleotides: TGTGCCAGCACATTGCCAGTCACAGAGGGTTTTAAGTACTTC. It translates to CASTLPVTEGFKYF.

The rearrangement uses TRBV7-2 and TRBJ1-5; possible D gene TRBD1, 6 bases. CDR3 size: 15 residues. The germline V and J ends were trimmed by 3 bases and 4 bases, with 13 bases remaining between them. Germline CDR1 and CDR2: SGHTA and FQGNSA. The CDR3: CASSFGRGFNQPQHF. The DNA for the CDR3 is TGTGCCAGCAGCTTCGGCAGGGGATTTAATCAGCCCCAGCATTTT.

As to this clone: In the same sample, other DNA sequences code for this CDR3. This chain joins TRBV4-2 and TRBJ1-2; 7 bases are shared with TRBD1. CDR3 length equals 16 residues. Germline CDR1 is LGHNA and CDR2 is YNFKEQ. J lost 5 bases, V lost 4 bases, and 13 bases had no gene match. CDR3 in amino acids: CASSLASNRGRYGYTF. For the CDR3, the DNA is TGTGCCAGCAGCCTGGCCTCAAACAGGGGCCGTTATGGCTACACCTTC.

This clone was observed a handful of times. The chain carries TRBV7-8 and TRBJ2-7, with 7 bases lining up with TRBD1. The CDR3 has 13 amino acids. V lost 5 bases and J lost 2; bases outside the gene matches: 3. Germline loops: CDR1 SGHVS, CDR2 FQNEAQ. CDR3 in DNA: TGTGCCAGCAGCAAAGACAGGGCCTACGAGCAGTACGTC. Protein product: CASSKDRAYEQYV.

The J gene is TRBJ1-1, the V gene TRBV2; 7 bases are shared with TRBD1. Trimming removed 8 bases from V and 5 bases from J; junction bases left unmatched: 11. Germline CDR1 SNHLY, CDR2 FYNNEI. The CDR3 runs to 14 residues. The CDR3 loop reads CASGGRGRRTEAFF. CDR3 bases: TGTGCCAGCGGGGGAAGGGGGCGAAGGACTGAAGCTTTCTTT.

The genes are TRBV5-6 and TRBJ1-1; 8 bases agree with TRBD1. Trimming at V came to 0 bases and at J to 5 bases, leaving 9 bases not matched to a gene. Germline CDR1 and CDR2: SGHDT and YYEEEE. This CDR3 is built from 16 residues. The CDR3 loop reads CASSLGPGQGRTEAFF. CDR3 DNA: TGTGCCAGCAGCTTGGGGCCAGGACAGGGAAGAACTGAAGCTTTCTTT.

The genes are TRBV6-1 and TRBJ2-3; 7 bases map to TRBD2. CDR1 and CDR2 from the germline V gene are MNHNS and SASEGT. Losses at the gene ends were 3 bases for V and 0 bases for J; bases not matched to a gene: 15. The CDR3 is 19 residues long. The DNA for the CDR3 is TGTGCCAGCAGTGATGAAATTGCGGGGGTAACATCTAGCACAGATACGCAGTATTTT. This encodes CASSDEIAGVTSSTDTQYF.

The CDR3 DNA follows: TGTGCCAGCGCAGGACAGGGGGGAGGAATCTATGGCTACACCTTC. Its protein is CASAGQGGGIYGYTF. The chain recombines TRBV9 with TRBJ1-2; TRBD1 aligns across 10 bases. Germline-derived CDR1 and CDR2 are SGDLS and YYNGEE. V was clipped by 7 bases and J by 4 bases; unmatched bases: 10. The CDR3 covers 15 residues.

The chain is built from TRBV2 and TRBJ1-1; no firm D call. CDR3 length: 12 residues. Germline loops: CDR1 SNHLY, CDR2 FYNNEI. V lost 8 bases and J 6 bases, leaving 13 bases between the germline ends. The CDR3 region has the DNA TGTGCCAGCTGGCCGGGGTCGTCTGAAGCTTTCTTT. This encodes CASWPGSSEAFF. Full variable domain (missing parts from reference TRBV2 and TRBJ1-1): EPEVTQTPSHQVTQMGQEVILRCVPISNHLYFYWYRQILGQKVEFLVSFYNNEISEKSEIFDDQFSVERPDGSNFTLKIRSTKLEDSAMYFCASWPGSSEAFFGQGTRLTVV.

The genes are TRBV6-5 and TRBJ2-1; 8 bases fit TRBD2. The CDR3 consists of 15 residues. The germline CDR1 and CDR2 sequences are MNHEY and SVGAGI. V shed 2 bases, J shed 5 bases, and the junction held 5 bases outside the gene matches. The CDR3 DNA reads as TGTGCCAGCAGTTACCCGGGGGGGCCTAACAATGAGCAGTTCTTC. Protein sequence: CASSYPGGPNNEQFF.

This clone was found once. This chain links TRBV6-2 or TRBV6-3 with TRBJ1-5; 7 bases map to TRBD1. With 2 bases clipped from V and 2 bases from J, the junction kept 3 bases outside the gene matches. CDR3 size: 15 residues. Germline V gene sequence: CDR1 MNHEY, CDR2 SVGEGT. In DNA form, the CDR3 reads TGTGCCAGCAGTTACAGTCAGGGGGGCAATCAGCCCCAGCATTTT. Residues: CASSYSQGGNQPQHF.

The V gene is TRBV6-2 or TRBV6-3, the J gene TRBJ1-2; D might be TRBD1 (5 bases). From germline, CDR1 is MNHEY and CDR2 SVGEGT. V was clipped by 5 bases and J by 8 bases, with 18 bases between them. This CDR3 region has 14 residues. In DNA, the CDR3 is TGTGCCAGCAGTCGCAGGGAAGAGGCGAAAGGCTACACCTTC. This gives the protein CASSRREEAKGYTF.

The chain combines TRBV6-2 or TRBV6-3 with TRBJ1-2; 12 positions agree with TRBD1. CDR1 and CDR2 (germline): MNHEY, SVGEGT. The CDR3 runs to 17 residues. V trimming: 1 base; J trimming: 5 bases; junction bases outside the gene matches: 8. CDR3 sequence: CASSYYREGQGAYGYTF. The CDR3, as DNA: TGTGCCAGCAGTTACTACCGAGAGGGACAGGGGGCGTATGGCTACACCTTC.

The chain links TRBV14 to TRBJ1-1; D ambiguous. CDR1 is SGHDN and CDR2 is FVKESK in the germline V gene. Between the trimmed V and J ends, which lost 2 bases and 6 bases, there was a span of 13 bases. The CDR3 has 14 amino acids. Here the CDR3 DNA reads TGTGCCAGCAGCCAACCTAATTCGGGGTCTGAAGCTTTCTTT. Translation: CASSQPNSGSEAFF.

This clone was seen more than once but under ten times. The V call is TRBV19, the J call TRBJ1-4, with D maybe TRBD1 (5 bases). V was pared by 3 bases and J by 8 bases, with 22 bases between. This CDR3 has 17 residues. Germline-derived CDR1 and CDR2 are LNHDA and SQIVND (reference sequence). As DNA, the CDR3 is TGTGCCAGTAGTATTTTGCGGCAGGGATACGAATCGGAAAAACTGTTTTTT. Its protein product is CASSILRQGYESEKLFF.

The V and J genes are TRBV6-6 and TRBJ2-1; no clear D gene. The CDR3 contains 13 residues. V was pared by 5 bases and J by 9 bases, with 14 bases between. Germline V gene sequence: CDR1 MNHNY, CDR2 SVGAGI (reference sequence). The CDR3 nucleotides are TGTGCCAGCAGTGTAATGAGTCTCTTTGAGCAGTTCTTC. Protein sequence: CASSVMSLFEQFF.

The V call is TRBV18, the J call TRBJ2-1; 7 bases line up with TRBD1. Trimming removed 3 bases from V and 4 bases from J; junction bases left unmatched: 6. The CDR3 consists of 15 residues. The germline V gene encodes CDR1 KGHSH and CDR2 LQKENI. As DNA, the CDR3 is TGTGCCAGCTCACCCCCGGGACAGCTATACAATGAGCAGTTCTTC. It specifies CASSPPGQLYNEQFF.

V and J are TRBV4-1 and TRBJ2-6, with 7 positions matching TRBD1. This CDR3 is built from 16 residues. The germline V gene has CDR1 MGHRA and CDR2 YSYEKL. The trim removed 6 bases at V and 4 bases at J, leaving 9 bases unmatched. CDR3 region: CASSPDRATGANVLTF. Here the CDR3 DNA reads TGCGCCAGCAGTCCCGACAGGGCGACCGGGGCCAACGTCCTGACTTTC.

The chain couples TRBV20-1 to TRBJ1-4; 7 bases are shared with TRBD1. The germline CDR1 and CDR2 sequences are DFQATT and SNEGSKA (reference sequence). The CDR3 is 17 residues long. V lost 3 bases to trimming and J lost 0 bases; unmatched junction nucleotides: 10. The CDR3 reads CSASREGAVTTNEKLFF. The CDR3 DNA reads TGCAGTGCTAGTAGAGAGGGGGCAGTCACAACTAATGAAAAACTGTTTTTT.

As concerns this clone: The same CDR3 is also encoded by other DNA sequences in this sample. The chain employs TRBV2 and TRBJ1-4; the D gene is possibly TRBD1 (5 bases). The germline V gene has CDR1 SNHLY and CDR2 FYNNEI. V lost 2 bases, J lost 4 bases, and 8 bases lay in between. The CDR3 runs 14 residues. CDR3 coding DNA: TGTGCCAGCAGTGAACGGGGGAGTAATGAAAAACTGTTTTTT. Protein sequence: CASSERGSNEKLFF. The complete variable domain, with remaining parts taken from reference TRBV2 and TRBJ1-4, reads EPEVTQTPSHQVTQMGQEVILRCVPISNHLYFYWYRQILGQKVEFLVSFYNNEISEKSEIFDDQFSVERPDGSNFTLKIRSTKLEDSAMYFCASSERGSNEKLFFGSGTQLSVL.

The rearrangement uses TRBV24-1 and TRBJ2-3; 8 bases align to TRBD1. After removal of 7 bases from V and 1 base from J, the junction contained 0 bases not matched to a gene. CDR3 length: 13 amino acids. Germline CDR1 and CDR2: KGHDR and SFDVKD. In DNA, the CDR3 is TGTGCCACCAGACAGGGGGGCACAGATACGCAGTATTTT. Residues: CATRQGGTDTQYF.

CDR3 DNA sequence: TGTGCCAGCAGCACGCAGATGAACACTGAAGCTTTCTTT. The encoded protein is CASSTQMNTEAFF. This chain connects TRBV11-2 to TRBJ1-1, with D hard to call. The CDR3 contains 13 residues. V dropped 5 bases and J dropped 0 bases, with 7 bases sitting between them. Germline V CDR1 and CDR2: SGHAT, FQNNGV.

The V and J genes are TRBV6-5 and TRBJ2-2, with 7 bases that match TRBD1. Germline V gene lookup returns CDR1 MNHEY and CDR2 SVGAGI. The CDR3 totals 15 residues. V was pared by 6 bases and J by 0 bases, with 4 bases of the junction left unmatched. CDR3 protein: CASSLQGPNTGELFF. CDR3 in DNA: TGTGCCAGCAGCCTACAGGGGCCGAACACCGGGGAGCTGTTTTTT.

The rearrangement uses TRBV5-1 and TRBJ1-6, with unresolved D. The CDR3 sequence is 15 residues long. The V end was cut by 4 bases, the J end by 9 bases, with 17 bases between. Germline V gives CDR1 SGHRS, CDR2 YFSETQ. CDR3 sequence: CASSGGGGQGSPLHF. The CDR3 region has the DNA TGCGCCAGCAGCGGAGGTGGCGGCCAAGGTTCACCCCTCCACTTT.

The chain recombines TRBV24-1 with TRBJ2-2, with 9 bases fitting TRBD1. This CDR3 contains 14 residues. Germline loops: CDR1 KGHDR, CDR2 SFDVKD. V lost 10 bases, J lost 5 bases, and 7 bases stayed unmatched. DNA of the CDR3: TGTGCCACAAGACAGGGGGTGGGAACCGGGGAGCTGTTTTTT. It yields the protein CATRQGVGTGELFF.

This rearrangement joins TRBV9 to TRBJ2-4, with 7 bases lining up with TRBD1. This CDR3 spans 13 amino acids. Germline V CDR1 and CDR2: SGDLS, YYNGEE. The V and J ends lost 4 bases and 5 bases, in that order; junction bases with no gene match: 3. The CDR3 loop reads CASSRDSENIQYF. In nucleotides, the CDR3 is TGTGCCAGCAGCCGGGACAGCGAAAACATTCAGTACTTC. Full variable domain (rest looked up from reference TRBV9 and TRBJ2-4): DSGVTQTPKHLITATGQRVTLRCSPRSGDLSVYWYQQSLDQGLQFLIQYYNGEERAKGNILERFSAQQFPDLHSELNLSSLELGDSALYFCASSRDSENIQYFGAGTRLSVL.